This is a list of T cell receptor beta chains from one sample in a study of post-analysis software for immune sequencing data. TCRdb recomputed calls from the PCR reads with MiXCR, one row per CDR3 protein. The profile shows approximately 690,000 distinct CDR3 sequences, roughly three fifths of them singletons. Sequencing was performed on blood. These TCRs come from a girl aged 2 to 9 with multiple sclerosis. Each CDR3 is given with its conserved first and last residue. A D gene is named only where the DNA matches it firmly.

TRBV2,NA,CASSEAGGETQYF
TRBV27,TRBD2,CASTPGGSSNEQYF
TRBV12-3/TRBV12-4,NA,CASRRDPSSYEQYF
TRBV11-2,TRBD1,CASSSVEGAGGNTIYF
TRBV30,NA,CAWEVGGSNGYTF
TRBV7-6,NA,CASSSRDTPNTEAFF
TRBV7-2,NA,CASSLAASRPLDEQFF
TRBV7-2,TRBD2,CASSTRRPGLAGGSYNEQFF
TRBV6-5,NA,CASKVAGIHGYTF
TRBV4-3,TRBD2,CASSQDSGTSGGNEQFF
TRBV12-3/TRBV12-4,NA,CASSFQSGFTEAFF
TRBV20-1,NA,CSARGRGTHQETQYF
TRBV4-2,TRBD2,CASRERESDTQYF
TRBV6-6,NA,CASSYSKVTDTQYF
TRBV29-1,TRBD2,CSVGAGTSGSHEQYF
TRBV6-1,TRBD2,CASRESGAGNEQFF
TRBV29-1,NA,CSGRQVASYNEQFF
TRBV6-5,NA,CASRWRGANVLTF
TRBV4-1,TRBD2,CASSRRLAGIYEQYF
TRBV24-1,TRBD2,CATSAPKGLENEQFF
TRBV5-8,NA,CVSSFGGAGADTQYF
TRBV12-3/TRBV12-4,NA,CAASGGQPNEQFF
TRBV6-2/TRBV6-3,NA,CASSYLSGIPPYF
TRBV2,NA,CASKYPETYEQYF
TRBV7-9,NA,CASSLVGGNQPQHF
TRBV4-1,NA,CASSQDPRTKTQYF
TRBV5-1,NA,CASSLNSYGETQYF
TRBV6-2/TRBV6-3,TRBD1,CASSPQGQYNEQFF
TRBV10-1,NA,CARLVVMSSYEQYF
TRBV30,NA,CAWSVTGTVSNQPQHF
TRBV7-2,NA,CASSTSPINNEQFF
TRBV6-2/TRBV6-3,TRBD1,CASSFGTGKINEQFF
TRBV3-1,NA,CASSQGTDYNEQFF
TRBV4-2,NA,CASSQEIALANEQFF
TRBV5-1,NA,CASSQRTRGVNEQFF
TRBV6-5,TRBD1,CASSYDVGQGKLFF
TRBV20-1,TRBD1,CSARTGKGTDTQYF
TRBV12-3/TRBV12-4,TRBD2,CASSRQIRLAGGEETQYF
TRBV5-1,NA,CASSGGSGEKLFF
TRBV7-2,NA,CASSLGGWNANYGYTF
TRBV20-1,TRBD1,CSAVTGGRYEQYF
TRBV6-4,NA,CASSDSSGGSADTQYF
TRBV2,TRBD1,CASSETSTRGDTQYF